The rows below give T cell receptor beta chains drawn from one sample of a study of Ad26.COV2.S vaccination and SARS-CoV-2 variants. Sequencing used immunoSEQ multiplex PCR; TCRdb keeps in-frame clones, though not all of them. In the table there are some 250,000 clones, roughly 88% of which are singletons. Sequenced here: peripheral blood, sampled in a trial of Ad26.COV2.S vaccine versus placebo. These receptors were collected from a person between 18 and 59 years old who received the Ad26.COV2.S COVID-19 vaccine or a placebo. CDR3s include the opening cysteine and the closing phenylalanine or tryptophan. The order of the fields is J gene, clone size, V gene, D gene, CDR3 protein, CDR3 DNA. D genes are given only for firm matches. Some rows have no size entry. The others give once, few or many, or a class for an expanded clone.

J gene: TRBJ2-5
clone size: .
V gene: TRBV30
D gene: TRBD1
CDR3 protein: CAWSGTTGRQETQYF
CDR3 DNA: TGTGCCTGGAGCGGCACGACAGGGCGTCAAGAGACCCAGTACTTC

J gene: TRBJ2-2
clone size: .
V gene: TRBV7-9
D gene: .
CDR3 protein: CASSLGGGQRNGELFF
CDR3 DNA: TGTGCCAGCAGCTTAGGAGGAGGACAGAGGAACGGGGAGCTGTTTTTT

J gene: TRBJ2-7
clone size: .
V gene: TRBV29-1
D gene: .
CDR3 protein: CSVEDLQSSSYEQYF
CDR3 DNA: TGCAGCGTTGAAGATCTTCAGTCCAGCTCCTACGAGCAGTACTTC

J gene: TRBJ2-7
clone size: .
V gene: TRBV27
D gene: TRBD2
CDR3 protein: CASRLSGSRYEQYF
CDR3 DNA: TGTGCCAGCAGGCTTAGCGGGAGTAGGTACGAGCAGTACTTC

J gene: TRBJ1-5
clone size: .
V gene: TRBV3-1/TRBV3-2
D gene: .
CDR3 protein: CASSQTRGVGLSNQPQHF
CDR3 DNA: TGTGCCAGCAGCCAAACGAGGGGAGTCGGCCTGAGCAATCAGCCCCAGCATTTT

J gene: TRBJ1-6
clone size: .
V gene: TRBV19
D gene: .
CDR3 protein: CASSPLGSSSYNSPLHF
CDR3 DNA: TGTGCCAGTAGTCCGCTGGGCTCGAGCTCCTATAATTCACCCCTCCACTTT

J gene: TRBJ1-2
clone size: few
V gene: TRBV28
D gene: .
CDR3 protein: CASSFQGVRYGYTF
CDR3 DNA: TGTGCCAGCAGTTTTCAGGGCGTACGCTATGGCTACACCTTC

J gene: TRBJ1-1
clone size: .
V gene: TRBV6-1
D gene: .
CDR3 protein: CASSEWGGTEAFF
CDR3 DNA: TGTGCCAGCAGTGAATGGGGGGGGACTGAAGCTTTCTTT

J gene: TRBJ2-7
clone size: few
V gene: TRBV19
D gene: TRBD2
CDR3 protein: CASSMGGLAAYEQYF
CDR3 DNA: TGTGCCAGTAGTATGGGAGGACTAGCGGCATACGAGCAGTACTTC

J gene: TRBJ2-1
clone size: .
V gene: TRBV6-2/TRBV6-3
D gene: .
CDR3 protein: CASSLRGELNEQFF
CDR3 DNA: TGTGCCAGCAGTTTACGGGGCGAGCTCAATGAGCAGTTCTTC

J gene: TRBJ2-1
clone size: .
V gene: TRBV2
D gene: TRBD1
CDR3 protein: CASSRGQGAGEQFF
CDR3 DNA: TGTGCCAGCAGTCGGGGACAGGGGGCGGGTGAGCAGTTCTTC

J gene: TRBJ1-1
clone size: .
V gene: TRBV21-1
D gene: .
CDR3 protein: CATSGQGDNTEAFF
CDR3 DNA: TGTGCCACCTCCGGGCAGGGGGACAACACTGAAGCTTTCTTT

J gene: TRBJ2-7
clone size: .
V gene: TRBV5-4
D gene: TRBD1
CDR3 protein: CASSLRDSNEQYF
CDR3 DNA: TGTGCCAGCAGCTTGAGGGACAGTAACGAGCAGTACTTC

J gene: TRBJ2-5
clone size: once
V gene: TRBV9
D gene: TRBD1
CDR3 protein: CASSVRPGTGGETQYF
CDR3 DNA: TGTGCCAGCAGCGTTCGACCCGGGACAGGGGGGGAGACCCAGTACTTC

J gene: TRBJ2-2
clone size: .
V gene: TRBV27
D gene: .
CDR3 protein: CASSLGTNTGELFF
CDR3 DNA: TGTGCCAGCAGTTTAGGTACGAACACCGGGGAGCTGTTTTTT

J gene: TRBJ2-2
clone size: medium-sized
V gene: TRBV3-1/TRBV3-2
D gene: .
CDR3 protein: CASSQERRGRNTGELFF
CDR3 DNA: TGTGCCAGCAGCCAAGAAAGGAGGGGGAGGAACACCGGGGAGCTGTTTTTT

J gene: TRBJ1-1
clone size: .
V gene: TRBV5-6
D gene: .
CDR3 protein: CASSVAATEAFF
CDR3 DNA: TGTGCCAGCAGCGTGGCAGCTACTGAAGCTTTCTTT

J gene: TRBJ1-6
clone size: .
V gene: TRBV28
D gene: TRBD1
CDR3 protein: CASSLSVDRATSPLHF
CDR3 DNA: TGTGCCAGCAGTTTATCCGTAGACAGGGCGACTTCACCCCTCCACTTT

J gene: TRBJ1-6
clone size: .
V gene: TRBV7-9
D gene: TRBD1
CDR3 protein: CASSLLSGGSRSPLHF
CDR3 DNA: TGTGCCAGCAGCTTATTATCAGGGGGGTCGCGGTCACCCCTCCACTTT

J gene: TRBJ1-2
clone size: .
V gene: TRBV19
D gene: .
CDR3 protein: CASTEKSAYGYTF
CDR3 DNA: TGTGCCAGTACCGAAAAGTCCGCCTATGGCTACACCTTC

J gene: TRBJ1-3
clone size: .
V gene: TRBV4-1
D gene: .
CDR3 protein: CASSQGLFGRDTSSGNTIYF
CDR3 DNA: TGCGCCAGCAGCCAAGGACTTTTTGGTAGGGACACATCCTCTGGAAACACCATATATTTT

J gene: TRBJ2-7
clone size: .
V gene: TRBV5-5
D gene: TRBD1
CDR3 protein: CASSLGQGAYEQYF
CDR3 DNA: TGTGCCAGCAGCCTGGGACAGGGGGCCTACGAGCAGTACTTC

J gene: TRBJ1-1
clone size: .
V gene: TRBV7-2
D gene: .
CDR3 protein: CASSRHGVTEAFF
CDR3 DNA: TGTGCCAGCAGCCGACATGGTGTAACTGAAGCTTTCTTT

J gene: TRBJ2-2
clone size: .
V gene: TRBV10-1
D gene: TRBD1
CDR3 protein: CASSEVYRGPGTGELFF
CDR3 DNA: TGCGCCAGCAGTGAAGTGTATAGGGGGCCTGGCACCGGGGAGCTGTTTTTT

J gene: TRBJ2-5
clone size: once
V gene: TRBV7-3
D gene: .
CDR3 protein: CASSLTVQETQYF
CDR3 DNA: TGTGCCAGCAGCTTAACGGTACAAGAGACCCAGTACTTC

J gene: TRBJ2-5
clone size: .
V gene: TRBV11-3
D gene: .
CDR3 protein: CASSSRQGQETQYF
CDR3 DNA: TGTGCCAGCAGCTCGAGACAAGGGCAAGAGACCCAGTACTTC

J gene: TRBJ2-2
clone size: .
V gene: TRBV18
D gene: .
CDR3 protein: CASSPPAGYTGELFF
CDR3 DNA: TGTGCCAGCTCACCACCCGCTGGGTACACCGGGGAGCTGTTTTTT

J gene: TRBJ2-7
clone size: .
V gene: TRBV4-2
D gene: .
CDR3 protein: CASSQQNWGDDPYEQYF
CDR3 DNA: TGTGCCAGCAGCCAGCAAAACTGGGGGGACGACCCCTACGAGCAGTACTTC

J gene: TRBJ1-3
clone size: .
V gene: TRBV7-2
D gene: TRBD1
CDR3 protein: CASSLAVRGRASGNTIYF
CDR3 DNA: TGTGCCAGCAGCTTAGCGGTCAGGGGGCGAGCATCTGGAAACACCATATATTTT

J gene: TRBJ1-5
clone size: few
V gene: TRBV3-1/TRBV3-2
D gene: .
CDR3 protein: CASSQVGGRGGSNQPQHF
CDR3 DNA: TGTGCCAGCAGCCAAGTGGGGGGGAGAGGCGGAAGCAATCAGCCCCAGCATTTT

J gene: TRBJ2-1
clone size: .
V gene: TRBV11-3
D gene: TRBD2
CDR3 protein: CASSLAGGLTTNEQFF
CDR3 DNA: TGTGCCAGCAGTCTAGCGGGAGGGTTAACGACCAATGAGCAGTTCTTC

J gene: TRBJ1-2
clone size: .
V gene: TRBV4-3
D gene: .
CDR3 protein: CASSQAEGVRYGYTF
CDR3 DNA: TGCGCCAGCAGCCAAGCGGAGGGTGTAAGGTATGGCTACACCTTC